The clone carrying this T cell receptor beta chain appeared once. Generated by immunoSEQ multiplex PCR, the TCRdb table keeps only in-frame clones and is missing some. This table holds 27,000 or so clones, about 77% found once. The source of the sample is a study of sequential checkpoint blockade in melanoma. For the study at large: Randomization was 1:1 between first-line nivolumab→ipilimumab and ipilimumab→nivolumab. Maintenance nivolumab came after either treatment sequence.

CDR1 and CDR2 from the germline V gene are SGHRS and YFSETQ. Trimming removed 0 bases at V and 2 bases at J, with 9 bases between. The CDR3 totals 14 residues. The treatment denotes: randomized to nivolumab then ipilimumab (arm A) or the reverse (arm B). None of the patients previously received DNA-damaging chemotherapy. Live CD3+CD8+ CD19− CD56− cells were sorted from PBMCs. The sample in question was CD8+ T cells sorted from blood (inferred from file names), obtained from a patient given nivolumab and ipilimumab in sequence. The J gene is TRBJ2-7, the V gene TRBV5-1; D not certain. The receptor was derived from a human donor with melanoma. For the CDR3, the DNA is TGCGCCAGCAGCTTGGAAAACAGTCCCTACGAGCAGTACTTC. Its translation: CASSLENSPYEQYF.